What follows describes a single T cell receptor beta chain. This clone has only a few counts. There is no known antigen for this receptor. No base qualities exist here, and no much larger clone lies one base off it. This sample was taken from a study of cytomegalovirus exposure and HLA in healthy donors (dated by TCRdb to 2017 to 2019). Broadly, across the study: An earlier analysis of 587 of the donors reported 276 Gb of sequence data and 90 million to 120 million unique TCR beta sequences obtained from approximately 180 million T cells. In a later genetic analysis, genome-wide SNP genotypes for about three fifths of the roughly 670 donors were used, and that subset was treated as a discovery cohort. The aim of the study was to test whether cataloging public T cell receptors could identify signatures of past pathogen exposure. Of the 350 to 450 genotyped donors, roughly 80% were placed in the genetic ancestry cluster associated with self-reported Caucasian donors. Several DR-DQ haplotypes were treated as single units for association and clustering because of strong linkage in the cohort. The study used immunosequencing to profile the T cell repertoires of around 600 subjects and linked those repertoires to cytomegalovirus serostatus. Roughly 300 gigabases of sequencing data and approximately 80 million unique TCR sequences were included in an early release covering over 600 HLA-typed donors. In the later analysis, no new phenotypic data were used to find candidate immune exposures; instead, reliance was placed on TCR beta sequences and their occurrence across donors. Among about 390 genotyped donors of the cohort, an average of about 240,000 unique TCR beta nucleotide sequences were sequenced per donor, approximately 20% of them non-productive. Alongside the repertoire data, information on donor age, sex, ethnicity and CMV serostatus was compiled. An earlier analysis of fewer than 700 of the donors applied high-throughput TCR beta sequencing to assess whether each TCR beta V gene segment acted as functional or pseudogenic. To predict cytomegalovirus infection status, the study brought together high-throughput TCR immunosequencing, statistical association of individual TCRs with disease status, and machine learning. HLA typing included class I and class II loci at four-digit resolution. In addition to the first cohort of approximately 650 subjects, a separate validation cohort of 120 different subjects was used. A later analysis re-examined previously published TCR beta repertoires from roughly 720 donors and added high-resolution HLA genotyping to investigate patterns of TCR occurrence. The number of donors typed differed by locus, with about 629-630 for A, B, C, DRB1 and DQB1, roughly 520 for DQA1, nearly 610 for DPA1, and some 470 for DPB1. Every discovery cohort repertoire had been produced on one sequencing platform.

Inclusive of the bounding cysteine and phenylalanine, the CDR3 is 15 residues long. Only the CDR3 DNA stays, 45 bases, in frame from base 1. V and J are truncated by 4 bases and 5 bases respectively, leaving an intervening sequence of 17 bases. CDR1 and CDR2 (MNHEY, SVGAGI) derive from the germline V gene. The library came from the immunoSEQ multiplex PCR assay. For the multiplex PCR, a mixture combining 60 forward primers for TCR Vbeta segments and 13 reverse primers for TCR Jbeta segments was used. A multiplex PCR assay on genomic DNA amplified the CDR3 region of rearranged TCR beta genes. Amplified TCR beta libraries were sequenced as 87-base-pair reads on the Illumina HiSeq System. The authors processed their data as follows. A later analysis tallied 75 million to 85 million unique TCR beta chains across the 666 repertoires, and some 12 million of those chains were shared by two or more donors. To remove PCR and sequencing errors, raw reads were error-corrected and collapsed into unique sequences using a nearest-neighbor algorithm that merged closely related sequences. To assign V, D and J gene segments, CDR3 sequences were aligned to IMGT reference sequences. For a sequence to be retained, a match of at least six nucleotides was required to both a V gene segment and a J gene segment. A rearrangement was called productive if the CDR3 had no stop codons and remained in frame with V and J, and every other rearrangement was called non-productive. Following IMGT convention, CDR3 was defined as the stretch from the second conserved V-encoded cysteine up to the conserved J-encoded phenylalanine. The earlier analysis of about 560 of the donors excluded any sequence lacking an unambiguous match to a single V gene segment. In an earlier analysis of approximately 590 of the donors, V segments were called functional above 56.7% productive rearrangements and were called segregating when the between-donor standard deviation exceeded 5%. A statistical classification framework was built for diagnosing cytomegalovirus status from the catalog of TCR beta chain sequences. In a later analysis, V and J genes were assigned by comparing TCR nucleotide sequences against IMGT/GENE-DB human TR gene sequences. A later analysis assigned CDR3 sequences and most-parsimonious VDJ recombination scenarios with the TCRdist pipeline. In a later analysis, each TCR beta chain was defined by its CDR3 amino acid sequence together with its V-gene family, and reads without a unique V-gene family were excluded. A later analysis removed over 500 highly shared, low-generation-probability nucleotide sequences to deal with suspected cross-contamination and a sequencing artifact. For each public chain, a later analysis derived a clonal expansion index from normalized ranks of inferred template counts within each repertoire. A later analysis computed generation probabilities with a VDJ recombination model fitted to out-of-frame rearrangements, and checked the results against IGoR. In a later analysis, TCR-TCR, TCR-HLA and TCR-CMV co-occurrence was scored with hypergeometric tests, and a repertoire-size bias correction was applied to TCR pairs. A later analysis estimated false discovery rates by permuting HLA or CMV assignments 20 times. In a later analysis, co-occurring TCRs were grouped using DBSCAN, and TCRdist sequence similarity was added for clustering within HLA-allele-positive subsets. Repertoires with fewer than 30,000 or more than 120,000 public chains were left out of co-occurrence clustering, as were about 5 repertoires with anomalous nucleotide sharing. This immuneACCESS table, as held by TCRdb, lists in-frame sequences with V and J called but not all clones. Of the missing ones, under half trace to an unresolved V gene in checked studies; the others have no known cause. For V, J and clone size, that table is used; D and trimming come from the DNA. This sample comprises 85,000 to 100,000 clones, around nine tenths of them detected only once. The ten largest clones take up roughly 9.2% of the sample.

General findings and caveats noted by the study authors: HLA typing was unavailable for some donors at each locus, so association tests used only the typed subset. In both the original and validation cohorts, the classifier was reported to diagnose cytomegalovirus status with high specificity and sensitivity. Compared with equally common non-associated chains, HLA-associated TCR beta chains in a later analysis were more clonally expanded and had lower generation probabilities. This cohort had only TCR beta chains sequenced, and the lack of alpha or paired-chain data limited which features could be detected. A later analysis associated 15,000 to 20,000 TCR beta sequences with specific HLA alleles at a false discovery rate of 0.05. Linkage disequilibrium might explain the correlated functional status among segregating V segments, but an unknown experimental factor could not be excluded. A cluster of highly shared sequence variants was judged likely to be a technical artifact of the sequencing pipeline. A later genetic analysis associated a missense DCLRE1C variant with V-gene and J-gene trimming of TCR beta chains, and an independent cohort replicated the association. A later analysis found that most CMV-associated TCR beta chains appeared HLA-restricted, with HLA associations seemingly driven largely by CMV exposure. A later analysis found that TCR association rates varied across HLA loci, with DRB1 alleles showing the most associated TCRs and HLA-C alleles the fewest. For the cohort, immune exposure information was limited to CMV serostatus. In vitro tests confirmed that three of the cytomegalovirus-associated TCR beta chains recognize cytomegalovirus antigens. A further reported finding was that TCR beta sequences accurately predicted the HLA-A and HLA-B alleles for most subjects in the first cohort. Presence/absence analyses assumed roughly uniform sequencing depth across donors, an assumption that may not hold. Compared with the roughly 700-donor mean, donors in an Asian-associated ancestry cluster had fewer N-insertions in productive TCRs, according to a later genetic analysis. In the study, 150 to 200 TCR beta chains were listed as associated with cytomegalovirus. About 17 rarely observed V segments, including chromosome 9 orphons, were excluded from the earlier analysis of several hundred of the donors because counts were too low. Some IMGT-functional V segments, including TRBV6-2 and TRBV6-3, could not be told apart with the 87-base-pair reads, so those segments were excluded. In an earlier analysis of several hundred of the donors, most TCR beta V segments were observed in productive rearrangements about 90% or about 30% of the time, broadly matching IMGT annotations. While some public TCRs were present in many individuals, most TCR sequences turned up only very rarely across donors. A later analysis reported that several top co-occurrence clusters appeared linked to parvovirus B19, influenza, CMV and Epstein-Barr virus. The authors suggested that the approach could potentially be generalized to other disease states and immunological phenotypes. Assigning TCR associations to individual alleles was difficult when HLA alleles, especially DR and DQ, strongly co-occurred.

In total, more than 500 healthy bone marrow donors made up the cohort. All cohort members were sampled while nominally healthy, although unrecorded immune exposures were likely present. The donor tested CMV seropositive and was one of the 289 seropositive cohort members. A peripheral blood sample was provided by each donor, and peripheral blood mononuclear cells were used for TCR beta sequencing. The Qiagen DNeasy Blood Extraction Kit was used to extract genomic DNA from the blood cell samples. The sample taken for sequencing was PBMCs. The rearranged chain carries TRBV6-5 and TRBJ2-5; TRBD2 is a weak D gene call, 6 bases matching. This clonotype was sampled from a man aged 30 to 39 in good health and CMV-seropositive. The CDR3 sequence is CASSFHSGLRETQYF. The sequenced DNA: TGTGCCAGCAGTTTCCACTCGGGACTGCGGGAGACCCAGTACTTC.